What follows are 8 T cell receptor beta chains derived from one specimen sequenced in a study of cytomegalovirus exposure and HLA in healthy donors. Primers for the PCR totalled 60 Vbeta and 13 Jbeta. Clones were read by immunoSEQ multiplex PCR, and TCRdb kept only the in-frame ones, dropping some. The sample yields about 76,000 clones, about 78% seen once. Sequencing used PBMCs. All receptors come from a woman between 40 and 50 years old in good health and CMV-seropositive.

This rearrangement joins TRBV30 to TRBJ2-5; TRBD2 matches 11 bases. The CDR3 has 14 residues. After removal of 3 bases from V and 4 bases from J, the junction contained 4 bases not matched to a gene. Looked up from germline, CDR1 is GTSNPN and CDR2 is SVGIG (reference sequence). The CDR3: CAWSRLAGRETQYF. The DNA for the CDR3 is TGTGCCTGGAGCCGACTAGCGGGGAGAGAGACCCAGTACTTC.

CDR3: CASSEAESGGRETQYF. CDR3 bases: TGTGCCAGCAGTGAAGCGGAAAGCGGGGGGAGGGAGACCCAGTACTTC. J is TRBJ2-5 and V is TRBV6-1; TRBD2 matches at 9 bases. The V and J ends lost 0 bases and 5 bases, in that order; junction bases with no gene match: 7. CDR3 length equals 16 residues. Germline CDR1 reads MNHNS; CDR2 reads SASEGT.

The V gene is TRBV6-5, the J gene TRBJ2-5, with 8 bases aligning to TRBD2. The CDR3 is 15 amino acids. V lost 7 bases to trimming and J lost 1 base; unmatched junction nucleotides: 8. Germline V gene sequence: CDR1 MNHEY, CDR2 SVGAGI. CDR3 DNA sequence: TGTGCCAGCAAACCAATAGCGGGGAGCCAAGAGACCCAGTACTTC. It is translated as CASKPIAGSQETQYF.

CDR3 in amino acids: CASRKTSSPEQFF. The CDR3 DNA is TGCGCCAGCAGAAAAACTAGTTCCCCTGAGCAGTTCTTC. The chain uses TRBV5-1 and TRBJ2-1; TRBD2 might be the D (5 bases). Per the germline V gene, CDR1 is SGHRS and CDR2 is YFSETQ. The CDR3 extends over 13 amino acids. Trimming stripped 5 bases from V and 9 bases from J, with 15 bases between.

V and J are TRBV28 and TRBJ2-7; possible D gene TRBD1, 6 bases. The CDR3 spans 13 residues. Germline-derived CDR1 and CDR2 are MDHEN and SYDVKM. V dropped 5 bases and J dropped 1 base, with 9 bases sitting between them. The CDR3 reads CASSTTGSYEQYF. In nucleotides, the CDR3 is TGTGCCAGCAGTACGACAGGTTCCTACGAGCAGTACTTC.

The V call is TRBV27, the J call TRBJ1-5; the match to TRBD1 covers 10 bases. The CDR3 contains 16 residues. With V trimmed by 3 bases and J by 0 bases, 2 bases remained unmatched. Germline CDR1 MNHEY, CDR2 SMNVEV (reference sequence). The CDR3 here is CASSFGQGVSNQPQHF. The CDR3 DNA sequence: TGTGCCAGCAGTTTTGGACAGGGGGTTAGCAATCAGCCCCAGCATTTT.

This clone was observed a few times. V and J are TRBV7-6 and TRBJ2-1; possibly TRBD1 for D (6 bases). This CDR3 is 15 amino acids long. Per germline, CDR1 SGHVS and CDR2 FNYEAQ. Trimming left V 6 bases short and J 0 bases short, with 12 bases between. CDR3 nucleotide sequence: TGTGCCAGCAGTATACAGGGAGACTCCTACAATGAGCAGTTCTTC. As protein: CASSIQGDSYNEQFF. Together with reference TRBV7-6 and TRBJ2-1, the CDR3 gives the full variable domain: GAGVSQSPRYKVTKRGQDVALRCDPISGHVSLYWYRQALGQGPEFLTYFNYEAQQDKSGLPNDRFSAERPEGSISTLTIQRTEQRDSAMYRCASSIQGDSYNEQFFGPGTRLTVL.

This clone was seen only a few times. The same CDR3 can be traced to other DNA sequences in this sample. The J gene is TRBJ2-7, the V gene TRBV19, with 9 nucleotides matching TRBD1. The CDR3 is made up of 14 amino acids. V lost 3 bases and J lost 3; bases outside the gene matches: 3. The germline V gene encodes CDR1 LNHDA and CDR2 SQIVND (reference sequence). The CDR3 DNA follows: TGTGCCAGTAGTATCGGGACAGGGTTCTACGAGCAGTACTTC. Its translation is CASSIGTGFYEQYF.